A single TCR beta chain is shown here with its context. Its target is unknown. The libraries were made with immunoSEQ version 4 in survey mode. Each sample used up to about 1 ug genomic DNA diluted to approximately 9 ng/uL. Repertoires were generated with immunoSEQ multiplex PCR, while TCRdb's copy carries only in-frame clones and drops some. The table includes about 48,000 clones, around 80% detected once. The stimulus was lysate of CMV-infected fibroblasts, roughly 10 ug/mL. CD40L-negative CD69-negative CD45RO-high memory CD4+ T cells were sorted as populations depleted of antigen-responding cells. Plasma HIV-1 RNA stayed below 50 copies/mL for at least 4 years. This sample was taken from a study of persistence of HIV-infected CD4 T cells. The study's findings and limits: Antigen-responding cells were enriched for degenerate expanded CDR3beta sequences.

This sample comprised CD4+ T cells sorted from PBMCs after roughly 20-hour stimulation, obtained from a patient who received antiretroviral therapy. The clonotype originates from an adult man with HIV who was CMV-seropositive.

The chain's CDR3 is CASSPDSSSYNEQFF. DNA of the CDR3: TGCGCCAGCAGCCCTGACTCGAGCTCCTACAATGAGCAGTTCTTC. The chain uses TRBV5-1 and TRBJ2-1; D ambiguous. Germline CDR1 and CDR2: SGHRS and YFSETQ. This CDR3 is built from 15 residues. V was shortened by 4 bases and J by 0 bases, with 11 bases between the two germline ends.